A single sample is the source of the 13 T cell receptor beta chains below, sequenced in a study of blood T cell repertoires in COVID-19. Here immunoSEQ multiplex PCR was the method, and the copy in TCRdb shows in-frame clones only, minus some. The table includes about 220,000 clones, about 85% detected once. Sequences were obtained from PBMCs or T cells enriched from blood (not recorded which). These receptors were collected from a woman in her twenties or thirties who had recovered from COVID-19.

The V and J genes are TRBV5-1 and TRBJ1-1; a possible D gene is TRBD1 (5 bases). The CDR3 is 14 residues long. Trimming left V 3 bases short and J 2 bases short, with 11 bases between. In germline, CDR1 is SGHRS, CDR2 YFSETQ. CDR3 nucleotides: TGCGCCAGCAGCTCCCAAACAGGTAACACTGAAGCTTTCTTT. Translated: CASSSQTGNTEAFF.

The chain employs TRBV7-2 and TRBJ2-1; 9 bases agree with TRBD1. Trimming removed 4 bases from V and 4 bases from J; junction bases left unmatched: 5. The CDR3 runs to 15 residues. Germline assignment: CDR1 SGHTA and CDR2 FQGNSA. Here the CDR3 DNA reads TGTGCCAGCAGCTGGGAGACAGGGGGATACAATGAGCAGTTCTTC. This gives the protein CASSWETGGYNEQFF.

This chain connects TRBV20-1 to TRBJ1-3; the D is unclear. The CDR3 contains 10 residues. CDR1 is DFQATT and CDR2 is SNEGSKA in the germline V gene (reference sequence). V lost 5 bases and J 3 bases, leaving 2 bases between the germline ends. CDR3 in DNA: TGCAGTGCTCTTGGAAACACCATATATTTT. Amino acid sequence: CSALGNTIYF.

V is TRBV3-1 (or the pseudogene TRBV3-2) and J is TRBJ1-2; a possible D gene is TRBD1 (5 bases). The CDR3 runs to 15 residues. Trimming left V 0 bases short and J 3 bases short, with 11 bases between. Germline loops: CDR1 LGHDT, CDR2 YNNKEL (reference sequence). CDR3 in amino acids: CASSQDMAGHYGYTF. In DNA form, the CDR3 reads TGTGCCAGCAGCCAAGATATGGCGGGACACTATGGCTACACCTTC.

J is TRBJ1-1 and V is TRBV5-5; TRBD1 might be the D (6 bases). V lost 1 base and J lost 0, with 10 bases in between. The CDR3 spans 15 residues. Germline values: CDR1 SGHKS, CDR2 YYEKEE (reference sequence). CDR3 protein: CASSLTGQVNTEAFF. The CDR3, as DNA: TGTGCCAGCAGCTTGACAGGGCAGGTGAACACTGAAGCTTTCTTT.

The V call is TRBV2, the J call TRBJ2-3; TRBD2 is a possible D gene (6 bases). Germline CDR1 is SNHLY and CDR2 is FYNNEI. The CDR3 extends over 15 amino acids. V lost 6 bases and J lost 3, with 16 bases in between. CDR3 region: CASRQPGVRTDTQYF. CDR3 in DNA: TGTGCCAGCAGACAGCCGGGGGTTAGAACAGATACGCAGTATTTT.

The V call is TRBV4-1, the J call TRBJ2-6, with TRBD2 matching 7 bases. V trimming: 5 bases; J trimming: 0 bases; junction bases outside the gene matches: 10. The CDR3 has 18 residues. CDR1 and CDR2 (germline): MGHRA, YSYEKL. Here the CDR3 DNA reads TGCGCCAGCAGCACAACTAGCGCCGGGAGCTCTGGGGCCAACGTCCTGACTTTC. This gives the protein CASSTTSAGSSGANVLTF.

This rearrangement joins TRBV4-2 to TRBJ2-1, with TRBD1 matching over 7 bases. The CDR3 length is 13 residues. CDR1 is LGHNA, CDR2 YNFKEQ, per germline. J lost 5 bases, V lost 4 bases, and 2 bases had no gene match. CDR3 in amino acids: CASSPTGNNEQFF. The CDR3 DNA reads TGTGCCAGCAGCCCGACAGGGAACAATGAGCAGTTCTTC.

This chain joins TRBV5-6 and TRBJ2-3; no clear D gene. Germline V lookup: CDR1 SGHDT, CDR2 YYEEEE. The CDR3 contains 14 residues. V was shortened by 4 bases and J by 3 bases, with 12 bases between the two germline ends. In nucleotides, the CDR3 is TGTGCCAGCAGCCCGCCCAAGCTTACAGATACGCAGTATTTT. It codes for CASSPPKLTDTQYF.

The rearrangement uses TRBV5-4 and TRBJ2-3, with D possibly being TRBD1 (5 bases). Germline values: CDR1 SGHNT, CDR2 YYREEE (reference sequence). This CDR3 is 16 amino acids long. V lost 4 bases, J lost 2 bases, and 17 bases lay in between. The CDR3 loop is CASSTPTGRPTDTQYF. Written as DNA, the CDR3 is TGTGCCAGCAGCACTCCAACAGGCCGGCCCACAGATACGCAGTATTTT.

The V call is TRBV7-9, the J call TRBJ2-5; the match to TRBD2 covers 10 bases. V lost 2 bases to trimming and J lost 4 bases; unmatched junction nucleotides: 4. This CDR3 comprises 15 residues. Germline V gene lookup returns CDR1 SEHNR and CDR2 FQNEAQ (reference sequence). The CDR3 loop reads CASSLLASGGETQYF. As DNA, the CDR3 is TGTGCCAGCAGCTTACTCGCTAGCGGGGGAGAGACCCAGTACTTC.

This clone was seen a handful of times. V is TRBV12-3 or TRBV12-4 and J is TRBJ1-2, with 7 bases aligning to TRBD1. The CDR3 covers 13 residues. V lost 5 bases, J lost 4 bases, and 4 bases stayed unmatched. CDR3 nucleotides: TGTGCCAGCAGTCGACAGGGTGGCTATGGCTACACCTTC. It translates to CASSRQGGYGYTF.

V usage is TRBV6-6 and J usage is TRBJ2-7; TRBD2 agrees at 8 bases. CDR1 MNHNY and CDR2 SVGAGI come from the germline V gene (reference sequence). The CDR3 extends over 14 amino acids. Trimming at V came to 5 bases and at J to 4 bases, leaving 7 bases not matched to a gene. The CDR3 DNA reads TGTGCCAGCAGTCACCCCTCGGGGGGGTACGAGCAGTACTTC. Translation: CASSHPSGGYEQYF.